The 22 T cell receptor beta chains below were found in one sample sequenced in a study of T cell responses to AZD1222 COVID-19 vaccine. Profiling relied on immunoSEQ multiplex PCR, and the TCRdb table lists in-frame clones only, not all of them. The sample has about 80,000 clones, 87% seen once. This specimen consisted of peripheral blood, obtained on day 0 of AZD1222 vaccination. The receptors here all came from an adult in good health.

The table lists this clone with a few counts. V and J are TRBV5-8 and TRBJ1-2, with 7 bases fitting TRBD1. Germline lookup yields CDR1 SGHTS and CDR2 YDEGEE. With V trimmed by 4 bases and J by 0 bases, 6 bases remained unmatched. CDR3 length equals 15 residues. CDR3 sequence reads: CASSPRQGANYGYTF. CDR3 bases: TGTGCCAGCAGCCCCCGGCAGGGGGCTAACTATGGCTACACCTTC. The complete variable domain, with remaining parts taken from reference TRBV5-8 and TRBJ1-2, reads EAGVTQSPTHLIKTRGQQATLRCSPISGHTSVYWYQQALGLGLQFLLWYDEGEERNRGNFPPRFSGRQFPNYSSELNVNALELEDSALYLCASSPRQGANYGYTFGSGTRLTVV.

The V call is TRBV4-3, the J call TRBJ2-3; no clear D. Trimming stripped 4 bases from V and 4 bases from J, with 15 bases between. This CDR3 is 15 amino acids long. In germline, CDR1 is LGHNA, CDR2 YSLEER. The CDR3 nucleotides are TGCGCCAGCAGCCCCTCGCATGGCGGATCAGATACGCAGTATTTT. Amino acid sequence: CASSPSHGGSDTQYF.

The V call is TRBV6-5, the J call TRBJ1-4; D remains ambiguous. In germline, CDR1 is MNHEY, CDR2 SVGAGI. CDR3 length: 10 residues. Trimming pared 10 bases from V and 10 bases from J, leaving 10 bases between. For the CDR3, the DNA is TGTGCCACCTTCTCGTTAAAACTGTTTTTT. This translates into CATFSLKLFF.

This chain uses TRBV4-1 with TRBJ1-5, with 8 bases identical to TRBD1. Germline trimming cut 3 bases from V and 7 bases from J; bases unmatched to any gene: 11. Germline values: CDR1 MGHRA, CDR2 YSYEKL. The CDR3 loop spans 16 amino acids. The DNA of the CDR3 is TGCGCCAGCAGCCAGAGAGTGGACAGGGTAGACCAGCCCCAGCATTTT. Its protein is CASSQRVDRVDQPQHF.

The V gene is TRBV28, the J gene TRBJ2-3; no firm D call. Trimming took off 6 bases at V and 6 bases at J, with 13 bases between the two ends. CDR1 and CDR2 (germline): MDHEN, SYDVKM. The CDR3 contains 13 residues. Written as DNA, the CDR3 is TGTGCCAGCAGCACCGGTGGCGCGGATACGCAGTATTTT. Translated, it gives CASSTGGADTQYF.

This clone showed up just a few times. The V and J genes are TRBV19 and TRBJ2-5; D is undetermined. Germline V gene sequence: CDR1 LNHDA, CDR2 SQIVND (reference sequence). The CDR3 is 13 residues long. V lost 6 bases to trimming and J lost 2 bases, with 10 bases between them. The CDR3 protein is CASSQDRQETQYF. Written as DNA, the CDR3 is TGTGCCAGTAGCCAGGACCGTCAAGAGACCCAGTACTTC.

This rearrangement joins TRBV28 to TRBJ1-5; 11 nucleotides match TRBD1. The CDR3 is 17 amino acids. CDR1 is MDHEN and CDR2 is SYDVKM in the germline V gene. Germline trimming cut 4 bases from V and 0 bases from J; bases unmatched to any gene: 5. The CDR3 sequence is CASSWGQGVGSNQPQHF. As DNA, the CDR3 is TGTGCCAGCAGTTGGGGACAGGGGGTTGGTAGCAATCAGCCCCAGCATTTT.

The chain recombines TRBV19 with TRBJ2-7; 7 bases match TRBD2. The CDR3 spans 14 residues. Trimming cost V 3 bases and J 4 bases; bases outside gene matches: 6. Germline V gives CDR1 LNHDA, CDR2 SQIVND (reference sequence). CDR3 in DNA: TGTGCCAGTAGTATCAGCGGGACCGTTTACGAGCAGTACTTC. Translated, it gives CASSISGTVYEQYF.

Regarding this clone: The sample holds other DNA sequences that translate to the same CDR3. The rearrangement uses TRBV5-1 and TRBJ2-5; D remains ambiguous. Trimming cost V 4 bases and J 5 bases, with 15 bases left between them. The CDR3 extends over 14 amino acids. Germline CDR1 SGHRS, CDR2 YFSETQ. This CDR3 reads CASSLGRKGETQYF. CDR3 coding DNA: TGCGCCAGCAGCCTAGGAAGGAAAGGGGAGACCCAGTACTTC.

In regard to this clone: Other DNA sequences within the sample encode an identical CDR3. J is TRBJ2-7 and V is TRBV7-9; D not certain. The CDR3 length is 12 residues. Trimming pared 1 base from V and 1 base from J, leaving 2 bases between. Germline CDR1 and CDR2: SEHNR and FQNEAQ (reference sequence). The CDR3 bases are TGTGCCAGCAGCTTAGGATCCTACGAGCAGTACTTC. Translation gives CASSLGSYEQYF.

V is TRBV7-8 and J is TRBJ1-2; D gene uncertain. CDR1 SGHVS and CDR2 FQNEAQ come from the germline V gene. The CDR3 extends over 13 amino acids. V was cut by 1 base and J by 5 bases, with 8 bases left in between. CDR3 amino acids: CASSLVAEYGYTF. Written as DNA, the CDR3 is TGTGCCAGCAGCTTAGTGGCAGAATATGGCTACACCTTC. Full variable domain (rest looked up from reference TRBV7-8 and TRBJ1-2): GAGVSQSPRYKVAKRGQDVALRCDPISGHVSLFWYQQALGQGPEFLTYFQNEAQLDKSGLPSDRFFAERPEGSVSTLKIQRTQQEDSAVYLCASSLVAEYGYTFGSGTRLTVV.

The V call is TRBV16, the J call TRBJ1-1; D uncertain. The germline V gene encodes CDR1 KGHSY and CDR2 FQNENV. This CDR3 region has 16 residues. Trimming removed 3 bases at V and 1 base at J, with 15 bases between. The CDR3 DNA follows: TGTGCCAGCAGCCAGGATTTAGACGGGCAGAACACTGAAGCTTTCTTT. Its protein product is CASSQDLDGQNTEAFF.

The chain recombines TRBV4-3 with TRBJ2-1, with D possibly matching TRBD2 (5 bases). The germline V gene encodes CDR1 LGHNA and CDR2 YSLEER. CDR3 length equals 16 residues. V lost 4 bases and J 0 bases, leaving 13 bases between the germline ends. The CDR3 spells CASSRASGSSYNEQFF. As DNA, the CDR3 is TGCGCCAGCAGCCGAGCGTCGGGGAGCTCCTACAATGAGCAGTTCTTC.

The V gene is TRBV3-1 (or the pseudogene TRBV3-2), the J gene TRBJ2-7; maybe TRBD2 (5 bases). The CDR3 covers 13 residues. V was pared by 1 base and J by 4 bases, with 8 bases between. The germline V gene has CDR1 LGHDT and CDR2 YNNKEL (reference sequence). For the CDR3, the DNA is TGTGCCAGCAGCCAAGGTGCGGGTTACGAGCAGTACTTC. It is translated as CASSQGAGYEQYF.

This clone is a singleton in its sample. The V and J genes are TRBV5-1 and TRBJ1-3; 9 nucleotides line up with TRBD1. The germline CDR1 and CDR2 sequences are SGHRS and YFSETQ. The CDR3 contains 16 residues. J gave up 0 bases and V 5 bases, and 6 bases lay outside the gene matches. The DNA of the CDR3 is TGCGCCAGCAGTCGAAGACAGGGGGACTCTGGAAACACCATATATTTT. Translated, it gives CASSRRQGDSGNTIYF.

The chain couples TRBV4-2 to TRBJ2-1; TRBD1 or TRBD2 may be the D gene (6 bases each). The CDR3 spans 15 residues. V was clipped by 5 bases and J by 7 bases, with 18 bases between them. Germline assignment: CDR1 LGHNA and CDR2 YNFKEQ. CDR3 DNA sequence: TGTGCCAGCAGCTACACTAGCCGTCAGGGGAATGAGCAGTTCTTC. Amino acid sequence: CASSYTSRQGNEQFF.

This clone was seen only once. The chain employs TRBV5-4 and TRBJ2-7, with D tentatively TRBD2 (6 bases). The V gene's germline CDR1 is SGHNT and CDR2 YYREEE (reference sequence). The CDR3 spans 12 residues. V shed 2 bases and J shed 6 bases, with 9 bases lying between them. The CDR3 DNA reads TGTGCCAGCAGCTTCGGGAGTTCCGAGCAGTACTTC. Amino acids: CASSFGSSEQYF.

The chain uses TRBV19 and TRBJ2-3; 7 bases line up with TRBD2. The CDR3 consists of 17 residues. The V gene end was trimmed by 1 base and the J gene end by 4 bases; junction bases not matched to a gene: 11. CDR1 is LNHDA, CDR2 SQIVND, per germline (reference sequence). The CDR3 coding sequence is TGTGCCAGTAGTATAGGCGAGGCGGGAGTCCTCTCAGATACGCAGTATTTT. Amino acids: CASSIGEAGVLSDTQYF.

The chain joins TRBV5-5 to TRBJ2-2, with 7 bases lining up with TRBD2. The trim removed 0 bases at V and 0 bases at J, leaving 5 bases unmatched. The CDR3 is 17 amino acids. CDR1 and CDR2 from the germline V gene are SGHKS and YYEKEE (reference sequence). The CDR3 region is CASSLAPAGTNTGELFF. CDR3 nucleotide sequence: TGTGCCAGCAGCTTGGCCCCAGCGGGGACGAACACCGGGGAGCTGTTTTTT.

The V gene is TRBV27, the J gene TRBJ2-1; no clear D. V gave up 2 bases and J gave up 3 bases, with 5 bases separating them. From germline, CDR1 is MNHEY and CDR2 SMNVEV (reference sequence). The CDR3 runs to 13 residues. The CDR3 here is CASSLAFYNEQFF. In DNA, the CDR3 is TGTGCCAGCAGTTTAGCGTTCTACAATGAGCAGTTCTTC.

The V call is TRBV6-2 or TRBV6-3, the J call TRBJ1-1; the match to TRBD1 covers 7 bases. Germline V gene lookup returns CDR1 MNHEY and CDR2 SVGEGT. CDR3 length equals 13 residues. V was pared by 6 bases and J by 6 bases, with 7 bases of the junction left unmatched. The CDR3 nucleotides read TGTGCCAGCAGCTCTGACAGGGTCTCTGAAGCTTTCTTT. This codes for CASSSDRVSEAFF.

The chain is built from TRBV5-1 and TRBJ2-4; 8 bases match TRBD2. CDR3 length equals 13 residues. The junction had 5 bases not matched to a gene; V was cut back by 4 bases and J by 8 bases. Germline lookup yields CDR1 SGHRS and CDR2 YFSETQ. As DNA, the CDR3 is TGCGCCAGCAGCCCCCGGGAGGGTGACATTCAGTACTTC. Its protein is CASSPREGDIQYF.